A selection of T cell receptor beta chains follows, all from one sample in a study of neurological immune-mediated disorders. TCRdb passed the 5' RACE reads through MiXCR, listing each CDR3 protein once. The table shows 80,000 to 85,000 distinct CDR3 sequences, with around 2.6% occurring only once. Input material: PBMCs. The receptor source for this set is a woman aged 25 to 39 with multiple sclerosis. The CDR3 runs from the conserved cysteine through the conserved F or W. The order of the fields is J gene, D gene, V gene, clone size, CDR3 DNA, CDR3 protein. A D gene is named only where the DNA matches it firmly. Size tells how often a clone was seen (once, few, many) or the class of an expanded clone, and some rows leave it out.

>TRBJ2-7|TRBD1|TRBV4-3|many
TGCGCCAGCAGCCAAGGTTGGGGGGACAGGTCCTACGAGCAGTACTTC
CASSQGWGDRSYEQYF
>TRBJ2-5|NA|TRBV27|many
TGTGCCAGCAGACGCGACGGACACCGGGAGACCCAGTACTTC
CASRRDGHRETQYF
>TRBJ2-3|NA|TRBV7-2|many
TGTGCCAGCAGCTTACAGGGGGGTACGCAGTATTTT
CASSLQGGTQYF
>TRBJ1-1|TRBD1|TRBV24-1|many
TGTGCCGCTTCGTACAGGGGTTGGGATATGAACACTGAAGCTTTCTTT
CAASYRGWDMNTEAFF
>TRBJ2-2|NA|TRBV20-1|many
TGCAGTGCTAGGGGGATCACCGGGGAGCTGTTTTTT
CSARGITGELFF
>TRBJ2-5|NA|TRBV7-8|many
TGTGCCAGCAGCGCCCTACAGGGAATGAGGGAGACCCAGTACTTC
CASSALQGMRETQYF
>TRBJ1-6|TRBD1|TRBV3-1|many
TGTGCCAGCAGCTACAGGGGTGGAGATTCACCCCTCCACTTT
CASSYRGGDSPLHF
>TRBJ2-1|NA|TRBV11-2|many
TGTGCCAGCACCCGGGACCTGCATTACAATGAGCAGTTCTTC
CASTRDLHYNEQFF
>TRBJ2-1|NA|TRBV2|many
TGTGCCAGCAGTGAAGGTCTAGCCGGCAATGAGCAGTTCTTC
CASSEGLAGNEQFF
>TRBJ2-3|TRBD1|TRBV5-5|many
TGTGCCAGCAGCTTGCTCAGGGGGCTTGCAGATACGCAGTATTTT
CASSLLRGLADTQYF
>TRBJ2-7|TRBD1|TRBV27|many
TGTGCCAGCAGTACCCGGGACAGGGGAGTTCGGCAGTACTTC
CASSTRDRGVRQYF
>TRBJ2-1|NA|TRBV20-1|many
TGCAGTGCTACGAGGGGCGACAGCTCCTACAATGAGCAGTTCTTC
CSATRGDSSYNEQFF
>TRBJ2-1|TRBD2|TRBV24-1|medium-sized
TGTGCCACCAGTGAGGCTAGCGGGAGTATGGGTGAGCAGTTCTTC
CATSEASGSMGEQFF
>TRBJ2-3|TRBD2|TRBV7-3|many
TGTGCCAGCAGCTTTGGCGGGGGGGGAGATACGCAGTATTTT
CASSFGGGGDTQYF
>TRBJ2-5|TRBD2|TRBV5-1|many
TGCGCCAGCACTATGGCCTTGTGGACTAGCGGGATATCTAGGGAGACCCAGTACTTC
CASTMALWTSGISRETQYF
>TRBJ2-3|TRBD2|TRBV20-1|many
TGCAGTGCTAGCCGGACTAGCGGCACAGATACGCAGTATTTT
CSASRTSGTDTQYF
>TRBJ2-1|TRBD2|TRBV7-3|many
TGTGCCAGCAGCTTATTTGGGACTAGCGGGAGATACAATGAGCAGTTCTTC
CASSLFGTSGRYNEQFF
>TRBJ1-5|NA|TRBV5-1|many
TGCGCCAGCTTGCTACAGGGCTATAGCAATCAGCCCCAGCATTTT
CASLLQGYSNQPQHF
>TRBJ1-5|TRBD1|TRBV20-1|many
TGCAGTGCTCCCCAGGGGGGAGGTCAGCCCCAGCATTTT
CSAPQGGGQPQHF
>TRBJ2-2|NA|TRBV7-2|many
TGTGCCAGCACCCGGGCCCCCAACACCGGGGAGCTGTTTTTT
CASTRAPNTGELFF
>TRBJ1-6|NA|TRBV2|NA
TGTTCCAGCAGTAGGACTAATTCAACCCTCAACTTT
CSSSRTNSTLNF
>TRBJ2-1|NA|TRBV7-2|many
TGTGCCAGCAGCTCCTCGGAGGGGAGCCCTATCTACAATGAGCAGTTCTTC
CASSSSEGSPIYNEQFF
>TRBJ1-1|NA|TRBV28|many
TGTGCCAGCACCCAGTCGGGTTATCCTGAAGCTTTCTTT
CASTQSGYPEAFF
>TRBJ2-7|NA|TRBV19|few
TGTGCCAGTAGTATGGGAGAGAAGCGTGAGCAGTACTTC
CASSMGEKREQYF
>TRBJ2-7|NA|TRBV27|many
TGTGCCAGCAGCCGTAGGGGGGGACCCAACGAGCAGTACTTC
CASSRRGGPNEQYF
>TRBJ1-2|NA|TRBV19|many
TGTGCCAGTAAGGAGATAACAGCTGGGGGGCGATTGGACGGCTACACCTTC
CASKEITAGGRLDGYTF
>TRBJ1-5|NA|TRBV7-9|many
TGTGCCAGCAGTCTTGGGGGTCAGCCCCAGCATTTT
CASSLGGQPQHF
>TRBJ2-1|NA|TRBV4-1|many
TGCGCCAGCAGCCCAACAGAGAGCTCCTACAATGAGCAGTTCTTC
CASSPTESSYNEQFF
>TRBJ2-7|TRBD2|TRBV3-1|few
TGTGCCAGCAGCCCCCCGGCGCTAGCGGGAGACTACGAGCAGTACTTC
CASSPPALAGDYEQYF
>TRBJ2-5|NA|TRBV7-9|many
TGTGCCAGCACCTCCGAAGAGACCCAGTACTTC
CASTSEETQYF
>TRBJ2-7|TRBD2|TRBV20-1|NA
TGCAGTGCTGAGTCTGGCGGGAGTTCCTACGAGCAGTACTTC
CSAESGGSSYEQYF
>TRBJ1-5|NA|TRBV12-3/TRBV12-4|many
TGTGCCAGCACCGACTCCGGCCGGGGGAATCAGCCCCAGCATTTT
CASTDSGRGNQPQHF
>TRBJ2-2|TRBD1|TRBV12-3/TRBV12-4|many
TGTGCCAGCAGCCACCCCCGGGACAGCGACGGGGAGCTGTTTTTT
CASSHPRDSDGELFF
>TRBJ2-6|NA|TRBV5-1|NA
TGCGCCAGCAGCGGTTCTGGGGCCAACGTCCTGACTTTC
CASSGSGANVLTF
>TRBJ2-1|NA|TRBV7-9|many
TGTGCCAGCAGCGAGCGGAGTTACAATGAGCAGTTCTTC
CASSERSYNEQFF
>TRBJ2-7|NA|TRBV20-1|many
TGCAGTGCTAGAGACCCAGGGGTCACAAGCTCCTACGAGCAGTACTTC
CSARDPGVTSSYEQYF
>TRBJ2-3|TRBD2|TRBV5-5|many
TGTGCCAGCAGCCCGCAGGGCGCGGGAGGCACAGATACGCAGTATTTT
CASSPQGAGGTDTQYF
>TRBJ2-1|NA|TRBV3-1|many
TGTGCCAGCAGCCTTTTCGGAGAGCAGTTCTTC
CASSLFGEQFF
>TRBJ1-1|NA|TRBV18|many
TGTGCCAGCTCACCAAGGTCGCAACCGAACACTGAAGCTTTCTTT
CASSPRSQPNTEAFF
>TRBJ2-3|TRBD2|TRBV5-1|NA
TGCGCCAGCAGCTTGGTAGCGGGAGGCATACGGGATACGCAGTATTTT
CASSLVAGGIRDTQYF
>TRBJ1-1|NA|TRBV12-3/TRBV12-4|many
TGTGCCAGCAGCCCGGGGGCCACTGAAGCTTTCTTT
CASSPGATEAFF
>TRBJ1-2|TRBD1|TRBV29-1|many
TGCAGCGTGGGGGACAGGGCGTTCCCTAATGGCTACACCTTC
CSVGDRAFPNGYTF
>TRBJ1-2|NA|TRBV7-3|many
TGTGCCAGCAGCTTAGGGGACGGATACTATGGCTACACCTTC
CASSLGDGYYGYTF
>TRBJ2-6|TRBD1|TRBV10-3|many
TGTGCCACGAGGGGACAGGTCAGCTCTGGGGCCAACGTCCTGACTTTC
CATRGQVSSGANVLTF
>TRBJ1-5|NA|TRBV28|many
TGTGCCAGCAGTCCACCGGGGGGGCCCCAGCCCCAGCATTTT
CASSPPGGPQPQHF
>TRBJ1-1|NA|TRBV5-5|many
TGTGCCAGCAGCCGACGGTACGCGGATACTGAAGCTTTCTTT
CASSRRYADTEAFF
>TRBJ1-1|TRBD1|TRBV29-1|few
TGCAGCGTACTCTCGGACAGGGGAACTGAAGCTTTCTTT
CSVLSDRGTEAFF
>TRBJ2-3|TRBD2|TRBV4-3|many
TGCGCCAGCAGCCAGTTAGAGCGGGAGACAGATACGCAGTATTTT
CASSQLERETDTQYF
>TRBJ2-2|NA|TRBV12-3/TRBV12-4|many
TGTGCCAGCAGTTTACAGGGAATCAGCGCCGGGGAGCTGTTTTTT
CASSLQGISAGELFF
>TRBJ1-1|NA|TRBV6-5|many
TGTGCCAGCAGTTCACAGCACACTGAAGCTTTCTTT
CASSSQHTEAFF
>TRBJ2-1|NA|TRBV5-5|many
TGTGCCAGCACCGAGTTTGGGGGTGAGCAGTTCTTC
CASTEFGGEQFF
>TRBJ2-4|TRBD1|TRBV18|many
TGTGCCAGCTCACTGCAGGACAGGGGTGACATTCAGTACTTC
CASSLQDRGDIQYF
>TRBJ1-1|NA|TRBV29-1|many
TGCAGCGTTTTTCCGGGGGCCAGAACTGAAGCTTTCTTT
CSVFPGARTEAFF